This TCR beta chain was profiled in a study of cytomegalovirus exposure and HLA in healthy donors. Study results and limitations: TCR beta V- and J-gene trimming was later associated with a missense DCLRE1C variant.

The CDR3 totals 16 residues. CDR1 is SGHKS, CDR2 YYEKEE, per germline (reference sequence). As for this clone: What it recognizes is unknown. The junction shows a germline mismatch at one end, possibly a read error.

PCR used 60 Vbeta primers and 13 Jbeta primers. Data came from immunoSEQ multiplex PCR; TCRdb stores just in-frame clones and leaves some out. The sample totals more than 55,000 clones; its top ten clones hold less than 5.5%. The V call is TRBV5-5, the J call TRBJ2-7; D is undetermined. Specimen: PBMCs. The sequence derives from a woman in her thirties or forties in good health and CMV-seropositive. For the CDR3, the DNA is TGTGCCAGCAGCTTTTACAGTTCTGCACTCTCCTACGGGCAGTACTTC. Protein product: CASSFYSSALSYGQYF.